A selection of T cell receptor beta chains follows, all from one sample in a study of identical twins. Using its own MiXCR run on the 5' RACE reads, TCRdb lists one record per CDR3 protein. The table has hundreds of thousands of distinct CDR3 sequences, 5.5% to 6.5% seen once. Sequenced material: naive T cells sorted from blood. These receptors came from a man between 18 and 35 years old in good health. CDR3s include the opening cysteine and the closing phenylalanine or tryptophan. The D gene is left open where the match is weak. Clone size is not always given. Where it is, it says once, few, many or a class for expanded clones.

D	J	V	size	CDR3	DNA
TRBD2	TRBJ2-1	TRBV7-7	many	CASSLRAGGSNEQFF	TGTGCCAGCAGCTTAAGAGCGGGAGGCTCCAATGAGCAGTTCTTC
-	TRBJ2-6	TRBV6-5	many	CASSYSTGSGANVLTF	TGTGCCAGCAGTTACTCAACGGGGTCAGGGGCCAACGTCCTGACTTTC
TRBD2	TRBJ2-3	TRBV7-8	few	CASSRGLAGAGDTQYF	TGTGCCAGCAGCCGGGGACTAGCGGGAGCCGGGGATACGCAGTATTTT
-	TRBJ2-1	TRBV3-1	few	CASSQDPLVVSSNEQFF	TGTGCCAGCAGCCAAGATCCCCTTGTAGTATCGAGCAATGAGCAGTTCTTC
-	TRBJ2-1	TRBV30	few	CAWIRRGLDNEQFF	TGTGCCTGGATCAGAAGGGGACTTGACAATGAGCAGTTCTTC
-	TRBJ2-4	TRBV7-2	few	CASSLEDWRDIQYF	TGTGCCAGCAGCTTAGAAGACTGGCGGGACATTCAGTACTTC
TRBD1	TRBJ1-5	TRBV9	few	CASSELTGGGNQPQHF	TGTGCCAGCAGCGAGCTAACAGGGGGCGGCAATCAGCCCCAGCATTTT
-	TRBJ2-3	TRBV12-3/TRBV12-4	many	CASTITDTQYF	TGTGCCAGCACCATCACAGATACGCAGTATTTT
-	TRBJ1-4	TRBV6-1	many	CASRTQGPNEKLFF	TGTGCCAGCAGAACACAGGGCCCGAATGAAAAACTGTTTTTT
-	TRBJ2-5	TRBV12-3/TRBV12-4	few	CASSLARPETQYF	TGTGCCAGCAGTTTAGCTAGGCCAGAGACCCAGTACTTC
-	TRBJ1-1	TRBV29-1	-	CSVEDRRTEEAFF	TGCAGCGTTGAAGATCGGAGGACGGAAGAAGCTTTCTTT
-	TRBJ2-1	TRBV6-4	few	CASSDSAKAFEQFF	TGTGCCAGCAGTGACTCGGCAAAAGCGTTTGAGCAGTTCTTC
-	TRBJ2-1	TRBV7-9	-	CASSFFRSSYNEQFF	TGTGCCAGCAGCTTTTTCAGGAGCTCCTACAATGAGCAGTTCTTC
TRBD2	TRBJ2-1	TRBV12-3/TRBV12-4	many	CASSSEGGYNEQFF	TGTGCCAGCAGTTCCGAGGGAGGGTACAATGAGCAGTTCTTC
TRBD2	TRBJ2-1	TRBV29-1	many	CSVDKLAGQNEQFF	TGCAGCGTGGACAAACTAGCGGGTCAGAATGAGCAGTTCTTC
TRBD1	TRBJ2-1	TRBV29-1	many	CSVKPGQGGINEQFF	TGCAGCGTTAAACCGGGACAGGGCGGGATCAATGAGCAGTTCTTC
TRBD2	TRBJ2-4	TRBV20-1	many	CSARVLAGGPQNIQYF	TGCAGTGCTAGAGTCCTAGCGGGAGGGCCTCAAAACATTCAGTACTTC
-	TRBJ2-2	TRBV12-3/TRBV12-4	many	CASQGGTGELFF	TGTGCCAGTCAGGGGGGCACCGGGGAGCTGTTTTTT
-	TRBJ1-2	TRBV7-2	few	CASTSDIRYTF	TGTGCCAGCACCTCAGACATCCGCTACACCTTC
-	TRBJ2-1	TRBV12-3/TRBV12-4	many	CASSLSMLSYNEQFF	TGTGCCAGCAGTTTAAGCATGCTGTCCTACAATGAGCAGTTCTTC
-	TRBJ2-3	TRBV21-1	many	CASSKSDGTGDTDTQYF	TGTGCCAGCAGCAAATCAGACGGGACAGGGGATACAGATACGCAGTATTTT
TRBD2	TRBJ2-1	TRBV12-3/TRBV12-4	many	CASSPQTRLAGEEVNEQFF	TGTGCCAGCAGTCCTCAAACTCGTCTAGCGGGAGAGGAAGTCAATGAGCAGTTCTTC